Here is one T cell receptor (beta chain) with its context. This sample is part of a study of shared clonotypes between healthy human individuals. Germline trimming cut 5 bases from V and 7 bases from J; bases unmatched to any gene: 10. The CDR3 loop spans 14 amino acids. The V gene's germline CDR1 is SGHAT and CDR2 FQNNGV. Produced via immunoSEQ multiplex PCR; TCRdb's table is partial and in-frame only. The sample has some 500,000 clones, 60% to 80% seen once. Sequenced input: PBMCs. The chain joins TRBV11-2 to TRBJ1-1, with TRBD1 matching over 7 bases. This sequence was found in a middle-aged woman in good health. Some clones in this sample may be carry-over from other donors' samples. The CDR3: CASSPWGGGGEAFF. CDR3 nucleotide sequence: TGTGCCAGCAGCCCGTGGGGAGGGGGCGGTGAAGCTTTCTTT.